One sample yielded the 13 T cell receptor beta chains listed below, sequenced in a study of T cell repertoires in cytomegalovirus infection. MiXCR was run by TCRdb on the reads, yielding one entry per CDR3 protein. The sample lists roughly 990,000 distinct CDR3 sequences, 31% seen once, with roughly 12% in the top ten. These receptors have no known antigen. Source: cultured CD8+ T cells from PBMCs, taken from culture after CMV antigen stimulation. These receptor sequences come from a human donor in good health (CMV status not recorded). Some clones in this sample may be carry-over from other donors' samples.

In this sample, this clonotype turned up a few times. The chain has TRBV7-9 and TRBJ1-5; D gene unclear. The CDR3 covers 14 residues. V lost 4 bases to trimming and J lost 1 base, with 8 bases between them. In germline, CDR1 is SEHNR, CDR2 FQNEAQ (reference sequence). The CDR3 DNA reads as TGTGCCAGCAGCTCTGAAAGAAGCAATCAGCCCCAGCATTTT. Translating it yields CASSSERSNQPQHF.

This clonotype has a handful of counts. V is TRBV6-1 and J is TRBJ2-7, with 7 bases that match TRBD1. Germline CDR1 and CDR2: MNHNS and SASEGT. The CDR3 is made up of 16 amino acids. After removal of 4 bases from V and 4 bases from J, the junction contained 13 bases not matched to a gene. CDR3 in DNA: TGTGCCAGCAGTGCAAAGGCAGGGGACAGATATTACGAGCAGTACGTC. Translation: CASSAKAGDRYYEQYV.

This clonotype was detected only a few times. The CDR3 loop reads CASSSNRARYNEQFF. The DNA for the CDR3 is TGTGCCAGCAGCAGTAACAGGGCCCGCTACAATGAGCAGTTCTTC. The rearrangement uses TRBV5-4 and TRBJ2-1, with D possibly TRBD1 on 6 matching bases. Germline CDR1 SGHNT, CDR2 YYREEE (reference sequence). The CDR3 runs 15 residues. V lost 4 bases, J lost 3 bases, and 14 bases lay in between.

Of note for this clonotype: A much larger clone is a single base away; this may be a read error. This chain uses TRBV7-6 with TRBJ2-1; 7 bases are shared with TRBD1. This CDR3 is built from 15 residues. Per germline, CDR1 SGHVS and CDR2 FNYEAQ. The V segment lost 6 bases and the J segment 10 bases; nucleotides outside the gene matches: 15. The CDR3 region has the DNA TGTGCCAGCAGGGCCCCCGGGACAGTAACACGAGAGCAGTTCTTC. It specifies CASRAPGTVTREQFF.

This clonotype was found many times. This chain connects TRBV7-9 to TRBJ1-4; D may be TRBD1 (5 bases). V lost 5 bases, J lost 4 bases, and 17 bases lay in between. Germline CDR1 and CDR2: SEHNR and FQNEAQ (reference sequence). The CDR3 length is 16 residues. The chain's CDR3 is CASSTPGGELNEKLFF. CDR3 bases: TGTGCCAGCAGCACACCCGGGGGAGAACTTAATGAAAAACTGTTTTTT.

V gene TRBV4-1 combines with J gene TRBJ1-5; a possible D gene is TRBD1 (5 bases). V was pared by 6 bases and J by 4 bases, with 16 bases between. CDR3 size: 15 residues. Germline V gene lookup returns CDR1 MGHRA and CDR2 YSYEKL. The CDR3 DNA reads TGCGCCAGCAGTCATCGCGTCGGGGGAAATCAGCCCCAGCATTTT. It specifies CASSHRVGGNQPQHF.

This sequence joins TRBV27 and TRBJ2-5; 9 bases are shared with TRBD1. V gave up 3 bases and J gave up 4 bases; unmatched junction bases: 3. Germline CDR1 MNHEY, CDR2 SMNVEV (reference sequence). The CDR3 consists of 14 residues. The CDR3 nucleotides read TGTGCCAGCAGTTTTTGGGACAGGGCAGAGACCCAGTACTTC. This translates into CASSFWDRAETQYF.

The sample holds a few counts of this clonotype. This chain joins TRBV6-2 or TRBV6-3 and TRBJ1-2, with 7 bases aligning to TRBD1. The J segment lost 3 bases and the V segment lost 6 bases, leaving 16 bases of the junction unmatched. The germline gives CDR1 MNHEY, CDR2 SVGEGT. The CDR3 loop spans 17 amino acids. CDR3 amino acids: CASRTGQLTRFDYGYTF. In DNA, the CDR3 is TGTGCCAGCAGAACGGGACAGCTAACCAGGTTCGACTATGGCTACACCTTC.

This clonotype was observed at least ten times. V and J are TRBV7-2 and TRBJ2-4; TRBD1 aligns across 7 bases. There are 15 residues in the CDR3. Per the germline V gene, CDR1 is SGHTA and CDR2 is FQGNSA. Trimming cost V 5 bases and J 8 bases; bases outside gene matches: 12. CDR3 DNA sequence: TGTGCCAGCAGCCTTAAGACAGGGATTGTTGACATTCAGTACTTC. It encodes CASSLKTGIVDIQYF.

This sequence joins TRBV6-1 and TRBJ2-7; D is perhaps TRBD2 (5 bases). V was trimmed by 5 bases and J by 1 base, leaving 12 bases between them. The CDR3 runs 14 residues. Per the germline V gene, CDR1 is MNHNS and CDR2 is SASEGT. CDR3 residues: CASSPPGDSYEQYF. The CDR3 nucleotides are TGTGCCAGCAGTCCCCCCGGGGATTCCTACGAGCAGTACTTC.

This clonotype was found a few times. The V call is TRBV12-3 or TRBV12-4, the J call TRBJ2-3; TRBD2 aligns across 11 bases. The trim removed 7 bases at V and 2 bases at J, leaving 8 bases unmatched. CDR3 length equals 16 residues. CDR3 residues: CASTFLAGGPTDTQYF. The CDR3 bases are TGTGCCAGCACTTTCCTAGCGGGGGGTCCCACAGATACGCAGTATTTT.

The chain recombines TRBV28 with TRBJ2-5, with a weak D call TRBD2 (6 bases). CDR1 and CDR2 (germline): MDHEN, SYDVKM. Trimming took 6 bases from V and 2 from J, leaving 13 bases between them. This CDR3 is 14 amino acids long. CDR3 loop: CASSWLEGQETQYF. CDR3 sequence (DNA): TGTGCCAGCAGCTGGCTGGAGGGGCAAGAGACCCAGTACTTC.

The chain links TRBV15 to TRBJ2-7; perhaps TRBD2 as D (6 bases). Germline lookup yields CDR1 LNHNV and CDR2 YYDKDF (reference sequence). Trimming removed 1 base at V and 3 bases at J, with 10 bases between. This CDR3 is 14 amino acids long. CDR3 DNA: TGTGCCACCAGCAGAGCGGGGGAGGACTACGAGCAGTACTTC. The encoded protein is CATSRAGEDYEQYF.